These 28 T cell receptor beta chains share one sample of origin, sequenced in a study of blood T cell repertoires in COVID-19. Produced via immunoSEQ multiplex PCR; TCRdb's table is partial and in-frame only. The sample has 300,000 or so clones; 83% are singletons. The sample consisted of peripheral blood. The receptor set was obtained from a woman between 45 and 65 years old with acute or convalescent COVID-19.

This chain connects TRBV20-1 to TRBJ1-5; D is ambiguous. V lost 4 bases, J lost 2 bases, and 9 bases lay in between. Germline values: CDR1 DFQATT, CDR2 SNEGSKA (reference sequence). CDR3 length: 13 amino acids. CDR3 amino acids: CSATDPGNQPQHF. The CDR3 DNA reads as TGCAGTGCTACTGACCCCGGCAATCAGCCCCAGCATTTT.

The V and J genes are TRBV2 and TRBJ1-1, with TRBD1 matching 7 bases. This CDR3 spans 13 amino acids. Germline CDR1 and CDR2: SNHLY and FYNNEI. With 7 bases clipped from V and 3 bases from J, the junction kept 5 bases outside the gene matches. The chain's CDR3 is CASKRDRDTEAFF. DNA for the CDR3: TGTGCCAGCAAAAGAGACAGGGACACTGAAGCTTTCTTT.

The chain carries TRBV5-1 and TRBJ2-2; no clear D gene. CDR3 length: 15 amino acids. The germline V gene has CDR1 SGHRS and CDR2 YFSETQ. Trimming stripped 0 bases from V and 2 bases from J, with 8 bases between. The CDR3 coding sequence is TGCGCCAGCAGCTTGGAACAGTATAACACCGGGGAGCTGTTTTTT. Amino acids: CASSLEQYNTGELFF.

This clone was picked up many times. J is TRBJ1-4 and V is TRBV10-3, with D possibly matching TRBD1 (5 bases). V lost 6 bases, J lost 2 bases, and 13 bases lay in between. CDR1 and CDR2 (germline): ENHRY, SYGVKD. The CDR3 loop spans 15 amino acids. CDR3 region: CAIRATGLTNEKLFF. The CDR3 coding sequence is TGTGCCATCAGGGCGACGGGACTGACTAATGAAAAACTGTTTTTT.

CDR3 region: CASSRGQPTNEKLFF. The CDR3 DNA sequence: TGTGCCAGCTCCCGTGGACAGCCAACTAATGAAAAACTGTTTTTT. The gene calls are TRBV18 and TRBJ1-4, with D tentatively TRBD1 (6 bases). The CDR3 is 15 residues long. The V gene's germline CDR1 is KGHSH and CDR2 LQKENI. Trimming took 6 bases from V and 0 from J, leaving 11 bases between them.

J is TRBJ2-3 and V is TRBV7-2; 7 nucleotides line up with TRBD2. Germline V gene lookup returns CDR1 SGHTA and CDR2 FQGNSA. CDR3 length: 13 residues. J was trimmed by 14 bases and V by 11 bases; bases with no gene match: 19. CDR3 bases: TGTGCCGGGTGGTGGTTGACTAGCCCTCCGTGGTATTTT. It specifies CAGWWLTSPPWYF.

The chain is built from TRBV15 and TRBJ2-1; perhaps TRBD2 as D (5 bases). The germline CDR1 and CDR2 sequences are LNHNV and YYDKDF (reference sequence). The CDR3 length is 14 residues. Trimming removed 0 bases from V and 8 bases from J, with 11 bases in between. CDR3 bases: TGTGCCACCAGCAGAGATCCGGTGGGAGATGAGCAGTTCTTC. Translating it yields CATSRDPVGDEQFF.

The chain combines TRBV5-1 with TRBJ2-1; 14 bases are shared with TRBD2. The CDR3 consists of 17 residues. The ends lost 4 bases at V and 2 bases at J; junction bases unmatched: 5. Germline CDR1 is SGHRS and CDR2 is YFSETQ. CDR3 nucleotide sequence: TGCGCCAGCAGCAGGACTAGCGGGGGGACGCCCTACAATGAGCAGTTCTTC. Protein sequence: CASSRTSGGTPYNEQFF.

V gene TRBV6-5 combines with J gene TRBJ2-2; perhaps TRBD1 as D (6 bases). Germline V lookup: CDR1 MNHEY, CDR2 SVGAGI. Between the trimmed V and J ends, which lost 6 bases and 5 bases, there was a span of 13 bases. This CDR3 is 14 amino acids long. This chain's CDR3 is CASRRDIVTGELFF. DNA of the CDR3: TGTGCCAGCAGACGGGACATAGTAACCGGGGAGCTGTTTTTT.

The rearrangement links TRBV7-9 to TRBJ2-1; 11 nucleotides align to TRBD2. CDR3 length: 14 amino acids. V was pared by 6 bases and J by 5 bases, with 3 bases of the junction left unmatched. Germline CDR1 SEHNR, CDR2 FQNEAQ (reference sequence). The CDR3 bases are TGTGCCAGCAGTGGGACTAGCGGTAACAATGAGCAGTTCTTC. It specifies CASSGTSGNNEQFF. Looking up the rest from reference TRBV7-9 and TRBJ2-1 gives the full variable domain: DTGVSQNPRHKITKRGQNVTFRCDPISEHNRLYWYRQTLGQGPEFLTYFQNEAQLEKSRLLSDRFSAERPKGSFSTLEIQRTEQGDSAMYLCASSGTSGNNEQFFGPGTRLTVL.

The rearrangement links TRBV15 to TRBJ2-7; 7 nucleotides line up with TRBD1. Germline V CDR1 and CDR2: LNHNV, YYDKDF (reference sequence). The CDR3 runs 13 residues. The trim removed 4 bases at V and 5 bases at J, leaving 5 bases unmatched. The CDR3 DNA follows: TGTGCCACCAGCAAAGTAACAGGGGACGAGCAGTACGTC. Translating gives CATSKVTGDEQYV.

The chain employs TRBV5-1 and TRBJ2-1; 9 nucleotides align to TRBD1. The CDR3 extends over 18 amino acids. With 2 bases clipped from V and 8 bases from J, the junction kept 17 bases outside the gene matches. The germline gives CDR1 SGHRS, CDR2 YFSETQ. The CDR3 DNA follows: TGCGCCAGCAGCTTTTCCGGACCTAATTTAGACAGGGGGTATGAGCAGTTCTTC. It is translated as CASSFSGPNLDRGYEQFF.

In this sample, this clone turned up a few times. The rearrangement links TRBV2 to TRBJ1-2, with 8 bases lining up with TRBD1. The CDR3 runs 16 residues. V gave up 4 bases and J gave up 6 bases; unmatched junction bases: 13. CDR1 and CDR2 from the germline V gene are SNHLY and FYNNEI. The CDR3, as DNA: TGTGCCAGCAGTGCCCCCGGACAGGGAAAAGGGGATGGCTACACCTTC. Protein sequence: CASSAPGQGKGDGYTF.

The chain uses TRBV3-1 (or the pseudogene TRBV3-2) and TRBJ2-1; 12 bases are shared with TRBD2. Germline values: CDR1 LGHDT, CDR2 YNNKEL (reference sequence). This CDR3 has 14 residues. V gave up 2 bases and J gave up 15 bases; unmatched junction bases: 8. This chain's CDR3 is CASSQPSGGARRFF. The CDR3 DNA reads TGTGCCAGCAGCCAACCTAGCGGGGGGGCACGGCGGTTCTTC.

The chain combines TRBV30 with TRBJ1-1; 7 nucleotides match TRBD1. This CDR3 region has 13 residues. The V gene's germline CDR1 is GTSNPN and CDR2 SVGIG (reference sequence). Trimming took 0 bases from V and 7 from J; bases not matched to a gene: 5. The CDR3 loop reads CAWSVEGQLEAFF. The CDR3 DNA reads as TGTGCCTGGAGTGTAGAGGGACAGCTTGAAGCTTTCTTT.

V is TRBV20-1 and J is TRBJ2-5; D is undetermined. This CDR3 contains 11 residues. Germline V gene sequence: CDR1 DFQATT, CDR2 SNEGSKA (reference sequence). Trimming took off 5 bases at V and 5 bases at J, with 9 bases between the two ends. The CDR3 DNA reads TGCAGTGCTCGTAACGCGGAGACCCAGTACTTC. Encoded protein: CSARNAETQYF.

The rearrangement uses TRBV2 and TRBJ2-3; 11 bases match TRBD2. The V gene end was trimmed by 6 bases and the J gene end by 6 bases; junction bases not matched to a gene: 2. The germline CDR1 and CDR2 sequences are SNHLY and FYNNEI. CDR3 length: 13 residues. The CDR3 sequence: CASRTSGDDTQYF. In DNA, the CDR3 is TGTGCCAGCAGGACTAGCGGGGATGATACGCAGTATTTT.

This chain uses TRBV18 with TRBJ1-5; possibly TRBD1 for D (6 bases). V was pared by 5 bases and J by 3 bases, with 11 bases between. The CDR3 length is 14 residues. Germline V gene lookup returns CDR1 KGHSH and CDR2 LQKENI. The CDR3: CASSADRINQPQHF. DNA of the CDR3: TGTGCCAGCTCAGCCGACAGGATCAATCAGCCCCAGCATTTT. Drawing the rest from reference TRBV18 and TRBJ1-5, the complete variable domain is NAGVMQNPRHLVRRRGQEARLRCSPMKGHSHVYWYRQLPEEGLKFMVYLQKENIIDESGMPKERFSAEFPKEGPSILRIQQVVRGDSAAYFCASSADRINQPQHFGDGTRLSIL.

In DNA, the CDR3 is TGCGCCAGCAGCTTGTCTACAGGGGCATCCTACGAGCAGTACTTC. It specifies CASSLSTGASYEQYF. The rearrangement links TRBV5-1 to TRBJ2-7, with TRBD1 identical over 7 bases. Germline V gene lookup returns CDR1 SGHRS and CDR2 YFSETQ. The V and J ends lost 1 base and 1 base, in that order; junction bases with no gene match: 5. The CDR3 contains 15 residues.

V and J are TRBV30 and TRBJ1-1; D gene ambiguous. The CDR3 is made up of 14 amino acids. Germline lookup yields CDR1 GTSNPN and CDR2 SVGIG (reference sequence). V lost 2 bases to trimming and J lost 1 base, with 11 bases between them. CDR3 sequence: CAWSLSRSNTEAFF. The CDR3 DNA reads TGTGCCTGGAGTCTATCTCGATCGAACACTGAAGCTTTCTTT.

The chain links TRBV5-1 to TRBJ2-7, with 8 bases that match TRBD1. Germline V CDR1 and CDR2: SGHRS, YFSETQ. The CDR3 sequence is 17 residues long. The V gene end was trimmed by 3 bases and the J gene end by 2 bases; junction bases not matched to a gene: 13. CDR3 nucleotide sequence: TGCGCCAGCAGCTCGCTCCAGTCACGACAGGGGCCCTACGAGCAGTACGTC. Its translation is CASSSLQSRQGPYEQYV.

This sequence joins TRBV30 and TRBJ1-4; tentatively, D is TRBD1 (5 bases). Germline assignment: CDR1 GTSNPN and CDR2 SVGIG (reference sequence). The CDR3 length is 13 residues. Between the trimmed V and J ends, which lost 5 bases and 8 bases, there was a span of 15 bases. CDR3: CAWAEGHGEKLFF. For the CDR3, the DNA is TGTGCCTGGGCCGAAGGACATGGCGAAAAACTGTTTTTT. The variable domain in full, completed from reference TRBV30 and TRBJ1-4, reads SQTIHQWPATLVQPVGSPLSLECTVEGTSNPNLYWYRQAAGRGLQLLFYSVGIGQISSEVPQNLSASRPQDRQFILSSKKLLLSDSGFYLCAWAEGHGEKLFFGSGTQLSVL.

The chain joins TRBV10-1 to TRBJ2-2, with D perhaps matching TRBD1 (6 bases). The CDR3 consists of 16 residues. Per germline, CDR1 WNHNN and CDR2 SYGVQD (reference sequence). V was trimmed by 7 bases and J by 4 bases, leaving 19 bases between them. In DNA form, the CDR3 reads TGCGCCAGCAACAACCGGGACAATAAGGGCACCGGGGAGCTGTTTTTT. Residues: CASNNRDNKGTGELFF.

This CDR3 reads CASHSSGGETQYF. The CDR3 bases are TGTGCCAGCCACTCAAGCGGGGGTGAGACCCAGTACTTC. This chain links TRBV7-9 with TRBJ2-5; 8 bases agree with TRBD2. CDR1 and CDR2 from the germline V gene are SEHNR and FQNEAQ (reference sequence). This CDR3 spans 13 amino acids. Trimming at V came to 8 bases and at J to 5 bases, leaving 7 bases not matched to a gene.

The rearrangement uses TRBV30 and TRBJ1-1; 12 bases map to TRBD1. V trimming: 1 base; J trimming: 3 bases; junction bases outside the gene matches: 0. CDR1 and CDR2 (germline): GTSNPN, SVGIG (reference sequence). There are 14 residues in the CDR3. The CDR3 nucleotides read TGTGCCTGGAGTGGGGACAGGGGGCACACTGAAGCTTTCTTT. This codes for CAWSGDRGHTEAFF.

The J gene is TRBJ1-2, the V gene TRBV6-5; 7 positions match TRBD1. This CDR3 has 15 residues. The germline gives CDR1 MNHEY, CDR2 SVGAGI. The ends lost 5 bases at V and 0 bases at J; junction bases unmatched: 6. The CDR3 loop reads CASSRGTDSNYGYTF. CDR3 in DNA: TGTGCCAGCAGTAGGGGGACAGACTCTAACTATGGCTACACCTTC.

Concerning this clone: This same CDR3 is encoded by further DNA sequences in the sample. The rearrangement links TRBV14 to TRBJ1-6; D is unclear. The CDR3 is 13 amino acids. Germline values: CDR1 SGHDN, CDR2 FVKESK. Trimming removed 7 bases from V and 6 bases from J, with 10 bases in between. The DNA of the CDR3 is TGTGCCAGCAACCCGGGTGGTAATTCACCCCTCCACTTT. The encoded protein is CASNPGGNSPLHF.

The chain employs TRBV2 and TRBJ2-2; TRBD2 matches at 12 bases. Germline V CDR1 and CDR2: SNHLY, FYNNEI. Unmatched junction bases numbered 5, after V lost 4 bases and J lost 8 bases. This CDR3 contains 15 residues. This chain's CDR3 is CASSGPTSGGGELFF. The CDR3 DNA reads TGTGCCAGCAGTGGCCCGACTAGCGGGGGTGGGGAGCTGTTTTTT.